The 13 T cell receptor beta chains in this list originate from one sample, sequenced in a study of radiation and T cells in renal cell carcinoma. Time point defined: blood 4 weeks post-SBRT, at nephrectomy. Treatment here: 15 Gy SBRT to primary tumor, nephrectomy 4 weeks later. Assay: immunoSEQ multiplex PCR; the TCRdb copy retains only in-frame clones and omits some. The repertoire holds tens of thousands of clones, with around 81% as singletons. Material: blood, obtained from a patient whose treatment included radiotherapy and nephrectomy. Receptors were obtained from a man aged 50 to 60 with renal cell carcinoma.

The chain has TRBV7-3 and TRBJ1-2; D is uncertain. With 5 bases removed from V and 7 bases from J, the gap between germline ends came to 20 bases. The CDR3 runs 15 residues. The germline CDR1 and CDR2 sequences are SGHTA and FQGTGA. The CDR3 region is CASSPSGRSLFGYTF. The CDR3 DNA reads as TGTGCCAGCAGCCCTTCTGGCAGGAGTCTCTTTGGCTACACCTTC.

The chain recombines TRBV10-3 with TRBJ2-5; D gene ambiguous. Germline V gives CDR1 ENHRY, CDR2 SYGVKD. V was cut by 6 bases and J by 3 bases, with 11 bases left in between. The CDR3 extends over 13 amino acids. The CDR3 DNA follows: TGTGCCATCAGCCCCGGCCTCGAAGAGACCCAGTACTTC. Translation gives CAISPGLEETQYF.

The gene calls are TRBV18 and TRBJ2-3; no firm D call. The CDR3 consists of 16 residues. Between the trimmed V and J ends, which lost 6 bases and 2 bases, there was a span of 18 bases. The germline V gene encodes CDR1 KGHSH and CDR2 LQKENI. This chain's CDR3 is CASSRVVSGPTDTQYF. CDR3 in DNA: TGTGCCAGCTCCCGGGTGGTATCCGGGCCCACAGATACGCAGTATTTT.

This rearrangement joins TRBV19 to TRBJ2-3; no clear D. Trimming took off 0 bases at V and 6 bases at J, with 10 bases between the two ends. CDR1 is LNHDA, CDR2 SQIVND, per germline (reference sequence). The CDR3 has 14 residues. The CDR3 DNA reads TGTGCCAGTAGTATAGACCAGGCTTGGGATACGCAGTATTTT. Protein: CASSIDQAWDTQYF.

The chain joins TRBV28 to TRBJ1-5, with D uncertain. The CDR3 spans 13 residues. V lost 3 bases and J 0 bases, leaving 3 bases between the germline ends. CDR1 and CDR2 from the germline V gene are MDHEN and SYDVKM. Written as DNA, the CDR3 is TGTGCCAGCAGTTTTAATAGCAATCAGCCCCAGCATTTT. Protein product: CASSFNSNQPQHF.

The chain recombines TRBV23-1 with TRBJ2-2; TRBD1 matches 9 bases. TRBV23-1 is flagged as an ORF with uncertain function. This CDR3 has 21 amino acids. V lost 3 bases and J lost 0; bases outside the gene matches: 17. CDR3 sequence reads: CASSHAGTGRHELSNTGELFF. CDR3 coding DNA: TGCGCCAGCAGTCATGCCGGGACAGGGCGCCACGAACTATCGAACACCGGGGAGCTGTTTTTT.

V usage is TRBV6-5 and J usage is TRBJ1-1; TRBD1 aligns across 7 bases. The junction had 8 bases not matched to a gene; V was cut back by 8 bases and J by 5 bases. CDR1 and CDR2 (germline): MNHEY, SVGAGI. This CDR3 has 13 amino acids. The CDR3 region is CASLSGGATEAFF. The CDR3 nucleotides read TGTGCCAGCTTGTCAGGGGGAGCTACTGAAGCTTTCTTT.

The genes are TRBV5-1 and TRBJ2-7; no reliable D call. Per the germline V gene, CDR1 is SGHRS and CDR2 is YFSETQ. The CDR3 has 11 residues. Trimming cost V 2 bases and J 3 bases, with 3 bases left between them. The CDR3 loop reads CASSFDYEQYF. The CDR3 coding sequence is TGCGCCAGCAGCTTTGACTACGAGCAGTACTTC.

The gene calls are TRBV18 and TRBJ2-7; D unresolved. The germline V gene encodes CDR1 KGHSH and CDR2 LQKENI. CDR3 length: 14 amino acids. V lost 6 bases to trimming and J lost 1 base, with 13 bases between them. CDR3 nucleotide sequence: TGTGCCAGCTCCCTCGATCGGGCGTCCTACGAGCAGTACTTC. Its protein product is CASSLDRASYEQYF.

This clone was recorded once. The rearrangement links TRBV9 to TRBJ2-3, with D possibly TRBD1 on 5 matching bases. V was clipped by 2 bases and J by 2 bases, with 9 bases between them. Germline lookup yields CDR1 SGDLS and CDR2 YYNGEE. The CDR3 runs 14 residues. The CDR3 nucleotides read TGTGCCAGCAGCGTTGAAGGACACACAGATACGCAGTATTTT. Translated, it gives CASSVEGHTDTQYF.

This rearrangement joins TRBV21-1 to TRBJ1-1; the table calls TRBD1, which could not be checked here. TRBV21-1 is described as a pseudogene. The length of the CDR3 is 15 residues. The CDR3 nucleotides read TGTGCCAGCAGCAAAGATATGACAGGGTGGACTGAAGCTTTCTTT. Amino acid sequence: CASSKDMTGWTEAFF.

CDR3 nucleotide sequence: TGTGCCAGCAGTTTCCACACGGGACGACTTTACGAGCAGTACTTC. It codes for CASSFHTGRLYEQYF. The rearrangement uses TRBV6-5 and TRBJ2-7; D tentatively reads TRBD1 or TRBD2 (5 bases each). Per germline, CDR1 MNHEY and CDR2 SVGAGI. V was shortened by 4 bases and J by 4 bases, with 17 bases between the two germline ends. The CDR3 loop spans 15 amino acids.

This chain joins TRBV9 and TRBJ2-7; 8 bases are a match to TRBD1. J lost 7 bases, V lost 1 base, and 13 bases had no gene match. The CDR3 is 16 residues long. Germline-derived CDR1 and CDR2 are SGDLS and YYNGEE. The CDR3 sequence: CASSVNKQGVIDEQYF. CDR3 nucleotides: TGTGCCAGCAGCGTAAATAAACAGGGGGTAATTGATGAGCAGTACTTC. The full variable domain, with the rest looked up from reference TRBV9 and TRBJ2-7, is DSGVTQTPKHLITATGQRVTLRCSPRSGDLSVYWYQQSLDQGLQFLIQYYNGEERAKGNILERFSAQQFPDLHSELNLSSLELGDSALYFCASSVNKQGVIDEQYFGPGTRLTVT.